The 22 T cell receptor beta chains reported below all come from one sample, sequenced in a study of blood T cell repertoires in COVID-19. Clones were read by immunoSEQ multiplex PCR, and TCRdb kept only the in-frame ones, dropping some. The top ten clones hold approximately 1.4% of a sample with about 70,000 clones, around nine tenths of them seen once. Sequenced input: peripheral blood. Receptor source: a human donor in a cohort sampled during active COVID-19.

The chain combines TRBV27 with TRBJ1-1; 7 positions agree with TRBD1. The CDR3 is 15 amino acids. V dropped 5 bases and J dropped 3; count of bases not matched to a gene: 9. CDR1 is MNHEY and CDR2 is SMNVEV in the germline V gene (reference sequence). This CDR3 reads CASSVDRPRYTEAFF. DNA of the CDR3: TGTGCCAGCAGTGTGGACAGGCCCCGCTACACTGAAGCTTTCTTT.

This chain connects TRBV10-3 to TRBJ2-1; the match to TRBD2 covers 10 bases. Trimming cost V 0 bases and J 8 bases; bases outside gene matches: 13. The germline V gene encodes CDR1 ENHRY and CDR2 SYGVKD. The CDR3 is made up of 18 amino acids. The CDR3 DNA sequence: TGTGCCATCAGTGAGTCGACGTGGGAAGCGGGAGGGCGGGATGAGCAGTTCTTC. It codes for CAISESTWEAGGRDEQFF.

This chain connects TRBV27 to TRBJ1-2; 7 bases map to TRBD1. This CDR3 contains 15 residues. Germline V gene lookup returns CDR1 MNHEY and CDR2 SMNVEV (reference sequence). Trimming at V came to 6 bases and at J to 4 bases, leaving 11 bases not matched to a gene. The CDR3 reads CASSPQGQVAYGYTF. The CDR3 DNA reads as TGTGCCAGCAGCCCCCAAGGACAGGTCGCCTATGGCTACACCTTC.

The chain uses TRBV10-3 and TRBJ2-3; 11 bases are a match to TRBD2. Germline V CDR1 and CDR2: ENHRY, SYGVKD. The CDR3 covers 17 residues. Losses at the gene ends were 2 bases for V and 6 bases for J; bases not matched to a gene: 10. This CDR3 reads CAISEAGLAEPRDTQYF. The CDR3 DNA is TGTGCCATCAGTGAGGCGGGACTAGCGGAACCAAGGGATACGCAGTATTTT.

The gene calls are TRBV5-1 and TRBJ2-7; TRBD1 matches at 7 bases. The CDR3 runs to 12 residues. Trimming cost V 7 bases and J 6 bases; bases outside gene matches: 7. Per germline, CDR1 SGHRS and CDR2 YFSETQ. The CDR3: CASRQDRSEQYF. The CDR3 DNA reads TGCGCCAGCCGCCAGGACAGGTCCGAGCAGTACTTC.

This clone was observed a single time. The chain couples TRBV7-9 to TRBJ1-4; 9 bases fit TRBD1. With 4 bases clipped from V and 3 bases from J, the junction kept 3 bases outside the gene matches. The V gene's germline CDR1 is SEHNR and CDR2 FQNEAQ (reference sequence). This CDR3 spans 15 amino acids. The CDR3 DNA follows: TGTGCCAGCAGCTACAGGGGGCTCGCTAATGAAAAACTGTTTTTT. The encoded protein is CASSYRGLANEKLFF.

The chain recombines TRBV9 with TRBJ2-1, with 7 nucleotides matching TRBD1. Germline loops: CDR1 SGDLS, CDR2 YYNGEE. V was clipped by 0 bases and J by 2 bases; unmatched bases: 2. The CDR3 covers 15 residues. The CDR3: CASSVGGGAYNEQFF. CDR3 coding DNA: TGTGCCAGCAGCGTAGGAGGGGGCGCCTACAATGAGCAGTTCTTC. The whole variable domain, filled in from reference TRBV9 and TRBJ2-1, reads DSGVTQTPKHLITATGQRVTLRCSPRSGDLSVYWYQQSLDQGLQFLIQYYNGEERAKGNILERFSAQQFPDLHSELNLSSLELGDSALYFCASSVGGGAYNEQFFGPGTRLTVL.

V usage is TRBV7-2 and J usage is TRBJ2-7, with TRBD1 identical over 11 bases. The CDR3 runs 15 residues. V dropped 2 bases and J dropped 6; count of bases not matched to a gene: 6. Germline V CDR1 and CDR2: SGHTA, FQGNSA. The CDR3 protein is CASSLPDRGRPEQYF. The CDR3 DNA is TGTGCCAGCAGCTTACCGGACAGGGGGCGGCCCGAGCAGTACTTC. The variable domain in full, with the rest retrieved from reference TRBV7-2 and TRBJ2-7, is GAGVSQSPSNKVTEKGKDVELRCDPISGHTALYWYRQSLGQGLEFLIYFQGNSAPDKSGLPSDRFSAERTGGSVSTLTIQRTQQEDSAVYLCASSLPDRGRPEQYFGPGTRLTVT.

The V gene is TRBV29-1, the J gene TRBJ2-1, with 10 bases matching TRBD2. Germline V gene data show CDR1 as SQVTM and CDR2 as ANQGSEA. V was clipped by 2 bases and J by 8 bases; unmatched bases: 9. CDR3 length: 15 amino acids. The CDR3 DNA sequence: TGCAGCGTTGAACGCGATAGCGGGAGGAGGTATGAGCAGTTCTTC. The encoded protein is CSVERDSGRRYEQFF.

This chain connects TRBV27 to TRBJ1-5, with TRBD1 as a possible D gene (5 bases). Per germline, CDR1 MNHEY and CDR2 SMNVEV (reference sequence). The CDR3 covers 14 residues. Trimming shortened V by 6 bases and J by 1 base, and 10 bases separated the two germline ends. CDR3 amino acids: CASSFRGSNQPQHF. The CDR3 DNA follows: TGTGCCAGCAGCTTCCGGGGGAGCAATCAGCCCCAGCATTTT.

This rearrangement joins TRBV10-3 to TRBJ1-5; D unresolved. Germline assignment: CDR1 ENHRY and CDR2 SYGVKD. This CDR3 has 13 amino acids. V lost 4 bases to trimming and J lost 4 bases, with 8 bases between them. The CDR3 sequence is CAISVGPNQPQHF. The DNA of the CDR3 is TGTGCCATCAGTGTGGGCCCGAATCAGCCCCAGCATTTT.

The chain couples TRBV19 to TRBJ2-1; 7 bases agree with TRBD1. Germline V gene lookup returns CDR1 LNHDA and CDR2 SQIVND (reference sequence). The V and J ends lost 2 bases and 7 bases, in that order; junction bases with no gene match: 5. This CDR3 region has 14 residues. CDR3 nucleotides: TGTGCCAGTAGTATAATGGCAGGGGGTAATGAGCAGTTCTTC. Translated: CASSIMAGGNEQFF. Complete variable domain (other parts from reference TRBV19 and TRBJ2-1): DGGITQSPKYLFRKEGQNVTLSCEQNLNHDAMYWYRQDPGQGLRLIYYSQIVNDFQKGDIAEGYSVSREKKESFPLTVTSAQKNPTAFYLCASSIMAGGNEQFFGPGTRLTVL.

The V and J genes are TRBV6-4 and TRBJ2-1, with 9 bases that match TRBD2. Unmatched junction bases numbered 6, after V lost 5 bases and J lost 7 bases. The CDR3 totals 14 residues. Germline loops: CDR1 MRHNA, CDR2 SNTAGT. As DNA, the CDR3 is TGTGCCAGCAGTAGGACTAGCGTGGCTAATGAGCAGTTCTTC. Translation gives CASSRTSVANEQFF.

This rearrangement joins TRBV14 to TRBJ2-1, with 13 nucleotides matching TRBD2. V lost 5 bases and J lost 8; bases outside the gene matches: 6. The germline gives CDR1 SGHDN, CDR2 FVKESK. The CDR3 extends over 15 amino acids. For the CDR3, the DNA is TGTGCCAGCAGCAAGAAGACTAGCGGGAGGTATGAGCAGTTCTTC. Its translation: CASSKKTSGRYEQFF.

The V and J genes are TRBV6-5 and TRBJ2-1; D might be TRBD1 (6 bases). CDR3 length: 14 residues. Germline V gene lookup returns CDR1 MNHEY and CDR2 SVGAGI. V lost 6 bases to trimming and J lost 8 bases, with 17 bases between them. CDR3 in DNA: TGTGCCAGCAGCACATCACAGGGTAACGATGAGCAGTTCTTC. This codes for CASSTSQGNDEQFF.

The chain recombines TRBV2 with TRBJ2-7; D possibly corresponds to TRBD2 (6 bases). Trimming took 6 bases from V and 2 from J, leaving 20 bases between them. The V gene's germline CDR1 is SNHLY and CDR2 FYNNEI. This CDR3 is 16 amino acids long. CDR3 coding DNA: TGTGCCAGCAGCCCCCGGGGTAGCGGACTAACCTACGAGCAGTACGTC. Translated, it gives CASSPRGSGLTYEQYV.

The chain carries TRBV27 and TRBJ2-7; D possibly corresponds to TRBD1 (7 bases). V was pared by 2 bases and J by 7 bases, with 9 bases between. Germline CDR1 and CDR2: MNHEY and SMNVEV (reference sequence). The CDR3 runs 12 residues. Here the CDR3 DNA reads TGTGCCAGCAGTTTAGCAGGGGGGGAGCAGTACTTC. This encodes CASSLAGGEQYF.

The V call is TRBV10-3, the J call TRBJ2-1, with 11 bases fitting TRBD2. J gave up 6 bases and V 5 bases, and 15 bases lay outside the gene matches. The CDR3 spans 18 residues. The germline V gene has CDR1 ENHRY and CDR2 SYGVKD. CDR3 sequence: CAISQRPQTSGELNEQFF. The CDR3 region has the DNA TGTGCCATCAGTCAAAGGCCCCAGACTAGCGGGGAACTCAATGAGCAGTTCTTC.

The J gene is TRBJ1-1, the V gene TRBV9, with 7 bases lining up with TRBD1. This CDR3 is built from 17 residues. The V gene's germline CDR1 is SGDLS and CDR2 YYNGEE. V lost 3 bases to trimming and J lost 2 bases; unmatched junction nucleotides: 13. The CDR3 DNA reads TGTGCCAGCAGCGAGGAGGGGGCTATACGGCCTAACACTGAAGCTTTCTTT. The encoded protein is CASSEEGAIRPNTEAFF.

V is TRBV7-9 and J is TRBJ2-4; 10 positions agree with TRBD2. The germline V gene encodes CDR1 SEHNR and CDR2 FQNEAQ (reference sequence). V was clipped by 1 base and J by 0 bases; unmatched bases: 9. The CDR3 consists of 19 residues. For the CDR3, the DNA is TGTGCCAGCAGCTTAGGGCCTAGCGGGAGTCGGGAAGCCAAAAACATTCAGTACTTC. Residues: CASSLGPSGSREAKNIQYF.

This clone came up once. The chain has TRBV5-8 and TRBJ1-4, with D maybe TRBD1 (6 bases). Germline CDR1 and CDR2: SGHTS and YDEGEE. CDR3 length: 16 amino acids. V lost 1 base, J lost 5 bases, and 15 bases lay in between. This chain's CDR3 is CASSLSSGTLNEKLFF. The CDR3 DNA sequence: TGTGCCAGCAGCTTGTCCTCCGGGACATTGAATGAAAAACTGTTTTTT.

V gene TRBV6-2 or TRBV6-3 combines with J gene TRBJ1-2, with D maybe TRBD1 (5 bases). The CDR3 runs 14 residues. Germline assignment: CDR1 MNHEY and CDR2 SVGEGT. V lost 2 bases, J lost 3 bases, and 10 bases lay in between. The CDR3 sequence is CASSYPGGDYGYTF. DNA for the CDR3: TGTGCCAGCAGTTACCCCGGAGGGGACTATGGCTACACCTTC.